Listed below are T cell receptor beta chains from one sample, sequenced in a study of T cells in Graves' hyperthyroidism and ophthalmopathy. MiXCR, run by TCRdb on the multiplex PCR reads, gives a single entry per CDR3 protein. The sample has under 750,000 distinct CDR3 sequences, roughly a sixth seen once. Material: blood. Receptors originate from a woman aged 45 to 65 with Graves' hyperthyroidism that later progressed to Graves' ophthalmopathy. The CDR3 runs from the conserved cysteine through the conserved F or W. D genes are given only for firm matches. Expanded clones get a size class; other rows say once, few or many, or leave the size out.

j_call: TRBJ1-2; clone_size: -; d_call: -; v_call: TRBV5-1; cdr3_nt: TGCGCCAGCAGCTTGGGGAGAACTAACTATGGCTACACCTTC; cdr3_aa: CASSLGRTNYGYTF
j_call: TRBJ1-2; clone_size: many; d_call: -; v_call: TRBV11-2; cdr3_nt: TGTGCCAGCAGCTTAGACGGCAGCTTAGGGGACTATGGCTACACCTTC; cdr3_aa: CASSLDGSLGDYGYTF
j_call: TRBJ1-6; clone_size: few; d_call: -; v_call: TRBV7-9; cdr3_nt: TGTGCCAGCAGCTTAGAGGGCAGCGTCCTTATCCTCCACTTT; cdr3_aa: CASSLEGSVLILHF
j_call: TRBJ2-7; clone_size: many; d_call: TRBD1; v_call: TRBV11-2; cdr3_nt: TGTGCCAGCAGCTTGGGACAGGGGGTTCCCTACGAGCAGTACTTC; cdr3_aa: CASSLGQGVPYEQYF
j_call: TRBJ2-7; clone_size: -; d_call: -; v_call: TRBV19; cdr3_nt: TGTGCCAGTAGTATAGATCGGGGGACAGAGCAGTACTTC; cdr3_aa: CASSIDRGTEQYF
j_call: TRBJ2-3; clone_size: -; d_call: TRBD1; v_call: TRBV20-1; cdr3_nt: TGCAGTGCTACGGGACAGGTCCCCAACACAGATACGCAGTATTTT; cdr3_aa: CSATGQVPNTDTQYF
j_call: TRBJ2-7; clone_size: few; d_call: TRBD2; v_call: TRBV18; cdr3_nt: TGTGCCAGCTCACCACCGACTAGCCGCTACGAGCAGTACTTC; cdr3_aa: CASSPPTSRYEQYF
j_call: TRBJ1-1; clone_size: many; d_call: TRBD1; v_call: TRBV5-1; cdr3_nt: TGTGCCAGCAGTTTGGACAGGGGTAACACTGAAGCTTTCTTT; cdr3_aa: CASSLDRGNTEAFF
j_call: TRBJ1-1; clone_size: many; d_call: TRBD1; v_call: TRBV12-3/TRBV12-4; cdr3_nt: TGTGCCAGCAGTATGACAGGGGGCACTGAAGCTTTCTTT; cdr3_aa: CASSMTGGTEAFF
j_call: TRBJ2-1; clone_size: few; d_call: -; v_call: TRBV20-1; cdr3_nt: TGCAGTGCTAGTGGGCGCGCCAACAATGAGCAGTTCTTC; cdr3_aa: CSASGRANNEQFF
j_call: TRBJ1-5; clone_size: many; d_call: -; v_call: TRBV12-3/TRBV12-4; cdr3_nt: TGTGCCAGCAGTTTGGGCGGGGCTTGGCAGCCCCAGCATTTT; cdr3_aa: CASSLGGAWQPQHF
j_call: TRBJ2-1; clone_size: many; d_call: -; v_call: TRBV11-3; cdr3_nt: TGTGCCAGCAGCTTAGGCCTACAGGGTAATGAGCAGTTCTTC; cdr3_aa: CASSLGLQGNEQFF
j_call: TRBJ1-2; clone_size: -; d_call: TRBD1; v_call: TRBV6-1; cdr3_nt: TGTGCCAGCACCGGCGGACAGGGTCTAGGCTACACCTTC; cdr3_aa: CASTGGQGLGYTF
j_call: TRBJ1-2; clone_size: -; d_call: -; v_call: TRBV11-2; cdr3_nt: TGTGCCAGCAGTTTAGTAGTAAAAGGGGATGGCTACACCTTC; cdr3_aa: CASSLVVKGDGYTF
j_call: TRBJ1-6; clone_size: -; d_call: -; v_call: TRBV14; cdr3_nt: TGTGCCAGCATCCACCCGGGACATGGGCATTCACCCCTCCACTTT; cdr3_aa: CASIHPGHGHSPLHF
j_call: TRBJ2-2; clone_size: -; d_call: -; v_call: TRBV7-9; cdr3_nt: TGTGCCAGCAGCTCGGAAAGGACAGTTAACACCGGGGAGCTGTTTTTT; cdr3_aa: CASSSERTVNTGELFF
j_call: TRBJ1-1; clone_size: -; d_call: -; v_call: TRBV19; cdr3_nt: TGTGCCAGTAGTATAGATGGGACCATTGAAGCTTTCTTT; cdr3_aa: CASSIDGTIEAFF
j_call: TRBJ2-3; clone_size: -; d_call: TRBD1; v_call: TRBV6-2/TRBV6-3; cdr3_nt: TGTGCCAGCGGACAGGGTGTAACAGATACGCAGTATTTT; cdr3_aa: CASGQGVTDTQYF
j_call: TRBJ2-1; clone_size: -; d_call: -; v_call: TRBV20-1; cdr3_nt: TGCAGTGCTAGTAGACTTACGATCAACAATGAGCAGTTCTTC; cdr3_aa: CSASRLTINNEQFF
j_call: TRBJ1-5; clone_size: few; d_call: -; v_call: TRBV6-1; cdr3_nt: TGTGCCAGCAGTGAATCGAGGGGGAATCAGCCCCAGCATTTT; cdr3_aa: CASSESRGNQPQHF
j_call: TRBJ1-1; clone_size: many; d_call: -; v_call: TRBV7-9; cdr3_nt: TGTGCCAGCAGCACAACATCAGAGGGCACTGAAGCTTTCTTT; cdr3_aa: CASSTTSEGTEAFF
j_call: TRBJ2-3; clone_size: many; d_call: TRBD2; v_call: TRBV7-8; cdr3_nt: TGTGCCAGCAGCTTAGATAGCGGGGGGAGCACAGATACGCAGTATTTT; cdr3_aa: CASSLDSGGSTDTQYF
j_call: TRBJ2-5; clone_size: -; d_call: -; v_call: TRBV10-2; cdr3_nt: TGCGCCAGCAGCCGGGGTGGGGGGACCCAGTACTTC; cdr3_aa: CASSRGGGTQYF
j_call: TRBJ2-1; clone_size: -; d_call: -; v_call: TRBV9; cdr3_nt: TGTGCCAGCAGCGTAGCCCCTGACGGTGAGCAGTTCTTC; cdr3_aa: CASSVAPDGEQFF
j_call: TRBJ2-6; clone_size: few; d_call: -; v_call: TRBV6-1; cdr3_nt: TGTGCCAGCAGAGACATGTATGGCAGCTCTGGGGCCAACGTCCTGACTTTC; cdr3_aa: CASRDMYGSSGANVLTF
j_call: TRBJ2-1; clone_size: few; d_call: TRBD2; v_call: TRBV7-9; cdr3_nt: TGTGCCAGCAGCTTAAAGGGACTAGCGGGGGACTCCTACAATGAGCAGTTCTTC; cdr3_aa: CASSLKGLAGDSYNEQFF
j_call: TRBJ1-4; clone_size: many; d_call: -; v_call: TRBV12-3/TRBV12-4; cdr3_nt: TGTGCCAGCAGTTTCGCCCACCTTAATGAAAAACTGTTTTTT; cdr3_aa: CASSFAHLNEKLFF
j_call: TRBJ2-5; clone_size: few; d_call: -; v_call: TRBV5-4; cdr3_nt: TGTGCCAGCAGCTTCCTATCGGGGAGGCAAGAGACCCAGTACTTC; cdr3_aa: CASSFLSGRQETQYF
j_call: TRBJ2-3; clone_size: many; d_call: TRBD1; v_call: TRBV7-9; cdr3_nt: TGTGCCAGCAGCTGGGGGGACAGGGCGGATACGCAGTATTTT; cdr3_aa: CASSWGDRADTQYF
j_call: TRBJ2-3; clone_size: -; d_call: -; v_call: TRBV2; cdr3_nt: TGTGCCAGCAGTGAGGCCTCCGGGGATACGCAGTATTTT; cdr3_aa: CASSEASGDTQYF
j_call: TRBJ2-7; clone_size: many; d_call: -; v_call: TRBV9; cdr3_nt: TGTGCCAGCAGCTTCTCCGACAGGTCGCAACCCTACGAGCAGTACTTC; cdr3_aa: CASSFSDRSQPYEQYF
j_call: TRBJ2-3; clone_size: few; d_call: TRBD2; v_call: TRBV6-5; cdr3_nt: TGTGCCAGCAGTTTTCTCCCCTCGACTAGCGGGGTAGAGTATTTT; cdr3_aa: CASSFLPSTSGVEYF
j_call: TRBJ2-2; clone_size: -; d_call: -; v_call: TRBV6-2/TRBV6-3; cdr3_nt: TGTGCCAGCAGTGACTTCCTGAACACCGGGGAGCTGTTTTTT; cdr3_aa: CASSDFLNTGELFF
j_call: TRBJ2-3; clone_size: -; d_call: TRBD2; v_call: TRBV4-1; cdr3_nt: TGCGCCAGCAGCCAAGATTTCGGGGGGGCGTTAACAACGCAGTATTTT; cdr3_aa: CASSQDFGGALTTQYF
j_call: TRBJ1-1; clone_size: -; d_call: -; v_call: TRBV7-2; cdr3_nt: TGTGCCAGCAGCTTAGAGGCGAGGAACACTGAAGCTTTCTTT; cdr3_aa: CASSLEARNTEAFF
j_call: TRBJ2-5; clone_size: -; d_call: -; v_call: TRBV29-1; cdr3_nt: TGCAGCGTTCAAAATTTGGCCCGGAGTTTAGAGTACTTC; cdr3_aa: CSVQNLARSLEYF
j_call: TRBJ1-2; clone_size: few; d_call: TRBD1; v_call: TRBV27; cdr3_nt: TGTGCCAGCAGTCCGGACAGGGGGTCCCCTATGGGCTACACCTTC; cdr3_aa: CASSPDRGSPMGYTF
j_call: TRBJ1-1; clone_size: few; d_call: -; v_call: TRBV10-1; cdr3_nt: TGCGCCAGCAGTTCCGGGATAAACACTGAAGCTTTCTTT; cdr3_aa: CASSSGINTEAFF
j_call: TRBJ2-7; clone_size: few; d_call: TRBD1; v_call: TRBV4-1; cdr3_nt: TGCGCCAGCAGCCAGGAGAAGGGACAGGGGAACTACGAGCAGTACTTC; cdr3_aa: CASSQEKGQGNYEQYF
j_call: TRBJ2-1; clone_size: -; d_call: TRBD2; v_call: TRBV6-5; cdr3_nt: TGTGCCAGCAGTACCGACCGACTAGCGGGGGGCCCTTACAATGAGCAGTTCTTC; cdr3_aa: CASSTDRLAGGPYNEQFF
j_call: TRBJ2-7; clone_size: -; d_call: -; v_call: TRBV20-1; cdr3_nt: TGCAGTGCTGTCACAGGGTTAACCCCCTCCTACGAGCAGTACTTC; cdr3_aa: CSAVTGLTPSYEQYF
j_call: TRBJ2-1; clone_size: many; d_call: -; v_call: TRBV3-1; cdr3_nt: TGTGCCAGCAGTACTATCCATGAGCAGTTCTTC; cdr3_aa: CASSTIHEQFF
j_call: TRBJ1-2; clone_size: many; d_call: -; v_call: TRBV12-3/TRBV12-4; cdr3_nt: TGTGCCAGCAGTTTAGCGCCGGGGGACTCATACTATGGCTACACCTTC; cdr3_aa: CASSLAPGDSYYGYTF
j_call: TRBJ2-2; clone_size: -; d_call: -; v_call: TRBV3-1; cdr3_nt: TGTGCCAGCAGCCAAGTTGAGGAGCTGTTTTTT; cdr3_aa: CASSQVEELFF
j_call: TRBJ2-5; clone_size: few; d_call: -; v_call: TRBV13; cdr3_nt: TGTGCCAGCAGCTTAGAGGACCAAGAGACCCAGTACTTC; cdr3_aa: CASSLEDQETQYF
j_call: TRBJ1-2; clone_size: many; d_call: TRBD1; v_call: TRBV2; cdr3_nt: TGTGCCAGCAAGGCGCCGGGACAGGGGATTGGCTACACCTTC; cdr3_aa: CASKAPGQGIGYTF
j_call: TRBJ2-7; clone_size: -; d_call: TRBD1; v_call: TRBV20-1; cdr3_nt: TGCAGTGCCCCCGGGACAGGGGAAATCTACGAGCAGTACTTC; cdr3_aa: CSAPGTGEIYEQYF
j_call: TRBJ1-4; clone_size: -; d_call: -; v_call: TRBV13; cdr3_nt: TGTGCCAGCAGCTTCTGGGATGCAACTAATGAAAAACTGTTTTTT; cdr3_aa: CASSFWDATNEKLFF
j_call: TRBJ2-3; clone_size: many; d_call: TRBD2; v_call: TRBV20-1; cdr3_nt: TGCAGTGCCGTCGGGGGGAGCACAGATACGCAGTATTTT; cdr3_aa: CSAVGGSTDTQYF
j_call: TRBJ2-5; clone_size: many; d_call: TRBD2; v_call: TRBV19; cdr3_nt: TGTGCCAGTAGTCCGCCCCGGACTAGCGGGGGGATGAAGACCCAGTACTTC; cdr3_aa: CASSPPRTSGGMKTQYF
j_call: TRBJ2-6; clone_size: -; d_call: -; v_call: TRBV7-2; cdr3_nt: TGTGCCAGCAGCTTAGTCAGATCTGGGGCCGACGTCCTGACTTTC; cdr3_aa: CASSLVRSGADVLTF
j_call: TRBJ1-5; clone_size: many; d_call: -; v_call: TRBV27; cdr3_nt: TGTGCCAGCAGTTTAAAGCCAGGTTATAGCAATCAGCCCCAGCATTTT; cdr3_aa: CASSLKPGYSNQPQHF
j_call: TRBJ1-3; clone_size: -; d_call: TRBD1; v_call: TRBV4-1; cdr3_nt: TGCGCCAGCAGCCAGACCGGGACAGGGGTATCTGGAAACACCATATATTTT; cdr3_aa: CASSQTGTGVSGNTIYF
j_call: TRBJ2-1; clone_size: many; d_call: -; v_call: TRBV7-2; cdr3_nt: TGTGCCAGCAGCTTAGCAGGGAGCTCCTACAATGAGCAGTTCTTC; cdr3_aa: CASSLAGSSYNEQFF
j_call: TRBJ1-5; clone_size: few; d_call: -; v_call: TRBV6-1; cdr3_nt: TGTGCCACCAACCCCCAACATGGAAGCAATCAGCCCCAGCATTTT; cdr3_aa: CATNPQHGSNQPQHF
j_call: TRBJ1-1; clone_size: -; d_call: -; v_call: TRBV5-1; cdr3_nt: TGCGCCAGCAGCTTGGGGCCGGGACTCCCTTTTTCGAACACTGAAGCTTTCTTT; cdr3_aa: CASSLGPGLPFSNTEAFF
j_call: TRBJ2-7; clone_size: -; d_call: TRBD1; v_call: TRBV7-7; cdr3_nt: TGTGCTAGCAGCCGCCCCCGTGACAGGGTATACGAGCAGTACTTC; cdr3_aa: CASSRPRDRVYEQYF